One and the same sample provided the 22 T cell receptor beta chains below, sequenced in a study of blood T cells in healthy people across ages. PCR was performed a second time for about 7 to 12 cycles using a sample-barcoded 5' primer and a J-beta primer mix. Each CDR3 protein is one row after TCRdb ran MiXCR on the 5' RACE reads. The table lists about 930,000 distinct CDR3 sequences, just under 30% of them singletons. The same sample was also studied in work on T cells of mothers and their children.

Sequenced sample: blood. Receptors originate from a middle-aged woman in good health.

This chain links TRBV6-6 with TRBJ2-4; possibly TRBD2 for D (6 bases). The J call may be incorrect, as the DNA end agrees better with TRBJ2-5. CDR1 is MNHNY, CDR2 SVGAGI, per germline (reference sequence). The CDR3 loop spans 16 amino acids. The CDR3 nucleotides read TGTGCCAGCAGTTACTTAGAGGGCGGGGCTCAGGAGACCCAGTACTTC. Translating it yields CASSYLEGGAQETQYF.

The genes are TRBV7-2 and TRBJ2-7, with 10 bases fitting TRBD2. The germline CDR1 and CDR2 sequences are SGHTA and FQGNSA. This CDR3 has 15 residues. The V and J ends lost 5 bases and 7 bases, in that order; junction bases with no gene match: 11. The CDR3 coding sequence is TGTGCCAGCAGCATAAGCGGGGGGGCCTACAATGAGCAGTACTTC. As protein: CASSISGGAYNEQYF.

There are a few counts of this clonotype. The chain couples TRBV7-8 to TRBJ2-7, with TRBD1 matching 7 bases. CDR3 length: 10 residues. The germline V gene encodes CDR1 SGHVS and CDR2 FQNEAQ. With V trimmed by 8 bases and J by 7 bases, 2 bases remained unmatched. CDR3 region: CASSQGEQYF. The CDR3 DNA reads TGTGCCAGCTCACAGGGGGAGCAGTACTTC.

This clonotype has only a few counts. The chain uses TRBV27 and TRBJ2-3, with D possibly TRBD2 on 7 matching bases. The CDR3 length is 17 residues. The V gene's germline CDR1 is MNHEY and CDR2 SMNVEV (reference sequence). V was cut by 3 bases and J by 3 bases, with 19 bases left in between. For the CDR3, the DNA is TGTGCCAGCAGTTTCGAGGGGGGGCGAGGTAGTACAGATACGCAGTATTTT. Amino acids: CASSFEGGRGSTDTQYF.

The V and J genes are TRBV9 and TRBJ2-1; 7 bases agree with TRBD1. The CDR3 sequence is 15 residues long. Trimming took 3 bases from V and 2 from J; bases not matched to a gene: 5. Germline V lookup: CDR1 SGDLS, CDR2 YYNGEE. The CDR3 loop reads CASSATGAAYNEQFF. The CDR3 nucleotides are TGTGCCAGCAGCGCTACAGGGGCCGCCTACAATGAGCAGTTCTTC.

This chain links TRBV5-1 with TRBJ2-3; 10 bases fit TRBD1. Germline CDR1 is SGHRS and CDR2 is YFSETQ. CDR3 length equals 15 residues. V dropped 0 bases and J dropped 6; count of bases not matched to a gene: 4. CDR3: CASSLGDRGSDTQYF. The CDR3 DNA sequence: TGCGCCAGCAGCTTGGGGGACAGGGGATCCGATACGCAGTATTTT.

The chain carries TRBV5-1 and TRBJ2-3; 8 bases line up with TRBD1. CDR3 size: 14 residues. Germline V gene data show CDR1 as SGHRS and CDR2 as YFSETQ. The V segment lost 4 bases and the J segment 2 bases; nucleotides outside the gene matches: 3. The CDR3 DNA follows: TGCGCCAGCAGCGTGGGACAGGTCACAGATACGCAGTATTTT. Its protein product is CASSVGQVTDTQYF.

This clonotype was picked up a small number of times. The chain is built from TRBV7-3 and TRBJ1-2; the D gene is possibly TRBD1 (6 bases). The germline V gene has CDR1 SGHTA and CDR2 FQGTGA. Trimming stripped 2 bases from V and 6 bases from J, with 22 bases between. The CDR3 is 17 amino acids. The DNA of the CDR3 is TGTGCCAGCAGCTTAGTGGGAGGGGGAAAAAGGAACGATGGCTACACCTTC. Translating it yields CASSLVGGGKRNDGYTF. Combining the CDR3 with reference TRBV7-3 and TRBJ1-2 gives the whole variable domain GAGVSQTPSNKVTEKGKYVELRCDPISGHTALYWYRQSLGQGPEFLIYFQGTGAADDSGLPNDRFFAVRPEGSVSTLKIQRTERGDSAVYLCASSLVGGGKRNDGYTFGSGTRLTVV.

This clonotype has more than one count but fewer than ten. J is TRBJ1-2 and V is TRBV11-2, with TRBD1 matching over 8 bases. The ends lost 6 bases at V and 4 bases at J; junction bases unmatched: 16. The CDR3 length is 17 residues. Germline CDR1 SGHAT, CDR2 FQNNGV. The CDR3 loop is CASSRPGTGLRVYGYTF. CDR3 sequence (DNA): TGTGCCAGCAGTCGTCCCGGGACAGGCCTGAGGGTCTATGGCTACACCTTC.

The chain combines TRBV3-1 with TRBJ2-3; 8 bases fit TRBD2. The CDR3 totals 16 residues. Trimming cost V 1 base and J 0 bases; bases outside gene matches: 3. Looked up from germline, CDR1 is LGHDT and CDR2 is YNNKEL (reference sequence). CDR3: CASSQGAGASTDTQYF. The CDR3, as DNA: TGTGCCAGCAGCCAAGGAGCGGGGGCCAGCACAGATACGCAGTATTTT.

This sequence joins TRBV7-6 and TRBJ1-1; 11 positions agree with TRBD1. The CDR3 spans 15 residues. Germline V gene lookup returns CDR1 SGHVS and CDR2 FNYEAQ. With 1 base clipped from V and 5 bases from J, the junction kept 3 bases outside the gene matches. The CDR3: CASSLGTGGATEAFF. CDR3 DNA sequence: TGTGCCAGCAGCTTAGGGACAGGGGGCGCTACTGAAGCTTTCTTT.

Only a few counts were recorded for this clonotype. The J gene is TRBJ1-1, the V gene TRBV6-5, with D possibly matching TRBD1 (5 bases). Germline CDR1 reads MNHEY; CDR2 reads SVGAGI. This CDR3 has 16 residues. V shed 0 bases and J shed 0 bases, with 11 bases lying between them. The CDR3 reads CASSYSRGKMNTEAFF. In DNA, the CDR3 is TGTGCCAGCAGTTACTCGCGGGGGAAGATGAACACTGAAGCTTTCTTT.

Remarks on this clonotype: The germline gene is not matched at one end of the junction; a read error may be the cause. The CDR3 loop is CAGSLWDRGNNEQFF. In DNA form, the CDR3 reads TGTGCCGGCAGCTTGTGGGACAGGGGGAACAATGAGCAGTTCTTC. The V and J genes are TRBV7-8 and TRBJ2-1; 11 nucleotides line up with TRBD1. Germline V gene data show CDR1 as SGHVS and CDR2 as FQNEAQ. CDR3 length equals 15 residues.

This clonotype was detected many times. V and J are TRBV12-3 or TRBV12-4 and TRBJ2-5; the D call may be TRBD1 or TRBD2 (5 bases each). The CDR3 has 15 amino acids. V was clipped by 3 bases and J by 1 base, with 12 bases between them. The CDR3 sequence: CASSFKGPPQETQYF. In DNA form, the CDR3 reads TGTGCCAGCAGTTTTAAGGGACCCCCCCAAGAGACCCAGTACTTC.

CDR3: CATLQLGANVLTF. The CDR3 DNA sequence: TGTGCCACGCTCCAACTCGGGGCCAACGTCCTGACTTTC. The chain has TRBV28 and TRBJ2-6; D ambiguous. Germline V gene data show CDR1 as MDHEN and CDR2 as SYDVKM. V lost 10 bases, J lost 4 bases, and 11 bases lay in between. The CDR3 contains 13 residues.

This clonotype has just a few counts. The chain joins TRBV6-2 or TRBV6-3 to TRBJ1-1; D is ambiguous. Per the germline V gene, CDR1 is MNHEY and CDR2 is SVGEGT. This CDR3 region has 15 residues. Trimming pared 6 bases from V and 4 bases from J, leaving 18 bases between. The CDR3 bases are TGTGCCAGCAGACCCCCGGCCGACGGTGCCACTGAAGCTTTCTTT. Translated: CASRPPADGATEAFF.

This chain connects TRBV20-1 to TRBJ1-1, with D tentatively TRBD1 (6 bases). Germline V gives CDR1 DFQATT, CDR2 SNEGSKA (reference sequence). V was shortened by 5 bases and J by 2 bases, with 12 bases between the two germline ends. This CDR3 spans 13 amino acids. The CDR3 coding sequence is TGCAGTGCTTTAGGGACACTTAACACTGAAGCTTTCTTT. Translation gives CSALGTLNTEAFF.

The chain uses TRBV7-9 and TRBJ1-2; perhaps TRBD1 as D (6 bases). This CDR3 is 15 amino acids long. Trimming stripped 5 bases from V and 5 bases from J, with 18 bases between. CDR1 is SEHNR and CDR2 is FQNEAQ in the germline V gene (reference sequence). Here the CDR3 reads CASSVHQGMGYGYTF. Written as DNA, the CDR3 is TGTGCCAGCAGCGTCCACCAGGGGATGGGATATGGCTACACCTTC.

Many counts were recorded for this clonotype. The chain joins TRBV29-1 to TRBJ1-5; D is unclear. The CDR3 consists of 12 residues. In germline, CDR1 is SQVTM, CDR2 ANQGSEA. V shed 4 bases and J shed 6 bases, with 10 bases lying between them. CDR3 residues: CSVGERAQPQHF. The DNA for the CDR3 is TGCAGCGTTGGCGAGAGGGCTCAGCCCCAGCATTTT.

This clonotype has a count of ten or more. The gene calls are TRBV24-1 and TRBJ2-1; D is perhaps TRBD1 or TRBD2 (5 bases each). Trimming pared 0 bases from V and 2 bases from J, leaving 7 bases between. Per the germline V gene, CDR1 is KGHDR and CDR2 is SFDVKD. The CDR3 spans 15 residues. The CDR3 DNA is TGTGCCACCAGTGATTTGAAGGGACCCTACAATGAGCAGTTCTTC. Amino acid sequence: CATSDLKGPYNEQFF.

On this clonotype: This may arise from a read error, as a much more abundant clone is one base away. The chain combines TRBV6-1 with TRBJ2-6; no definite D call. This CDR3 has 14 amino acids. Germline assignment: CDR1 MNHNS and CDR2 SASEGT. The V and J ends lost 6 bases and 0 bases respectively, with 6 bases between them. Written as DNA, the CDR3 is TGTGCCAGCAGGTATGGCTCTGGGGCCAACGTCCTGACTTTC. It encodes CASRYGSGANVLTF.

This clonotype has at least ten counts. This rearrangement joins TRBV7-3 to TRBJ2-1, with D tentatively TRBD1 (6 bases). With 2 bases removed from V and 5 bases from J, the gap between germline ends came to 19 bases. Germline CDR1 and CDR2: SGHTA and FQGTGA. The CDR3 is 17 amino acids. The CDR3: CASSLAQGTGLDNEQFF. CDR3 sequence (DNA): TGTGCCAGCAGCTTAGCCCAGGGGACGGGGCTGGACAATGAGCAGTTCTTC.